Listed below are T cell receptor beta chains from one sample, sequenced in a study of cytomegalovirus exposure and HLA in healthy donors. Produced via immunoSEQ multiplex PCR; TCRdb's table is partial and in-frame only. The table records about 120,000 clones, 65% to 85% of them present only once. Sequenced input: PBMCs. The receptors come from a man younger than 45 in good health and CMV-seropositive. Each CDR3 is given with its conserved first and last residue. The D gene is left open where the match is weak. The listing skips clone size in some rows; elsewhere it reads once, few, many or a size class.

j_call d_call cdr3_length v_call clone_size cdr3_nt cdr3_aa
TRBJ2-2 TRBD1 15 TRBV7-3 . TGTGCCAGCAGCTCCCCAAGACAGGGGGTCGGGGAGCTGTTTTTT CASSSPRQGVGELFF
TRBJ2-7 TRBD2 14 TRBV5-8 . TGTGCCAGCAGGACCGGACTAGGATTGAACGAGCAGTACTTC CASRTGLGLNEQYF
TRBJ2-3 . 17 TRBV4-2 . TGTGCCAGCAGCCAAGTCACAACCGCGGGGATCACAGATACGCAGTATTTT CASSQVTTAGITDTQYF
TRBJ1-5 . 14 TRBV2 . TGTGCCAGCAAGGGGGTGATAGGCAATCAGCCCCAGCATTTT CASKGVIGNQPQHF
TRBJ2-1 . 14 TRBV13 . TGTGCCAGCAGCTCGGAGGCCGGAAACAATGAGCAGTTCTTC CASSSEAGNNEQFF
TRBJ2-7 TRBD1 15 TRBV5-4 . TGTGCCAGCAGCCAGGGACAGTCGGGGTTGCGTGAGCAGTACTTC CASSQGQSGLREQYF
TRBJ2-3 . 17 TRBV25-1 . TGTGCCAGCAGTGAATCTAGGTCACCAGGGGCCAACGATACGCAGTATTTT CASSESRSPGANDTQYF
TRBJ1-3 TRBD1 16 TRBV25-1 . TGTGCCAGCAGTGAAAGTTCAGGGGGGTCTGGAAACACCATATATTTT CASSESSGGSGNTIYF
TRBJ2-7 TRBD2 17 TRBV7-9 . TGTGCCAGCAGCTTATCTTACAAAGCTAGCGGGGGCTACGAGCAGTACTTC CASSLSYKASGGYEQYF
TRBJ1-6 TRBD1 16 TRBV5-1 . TGCGCCAGCAGCCCGGACAGGGGGCAGATTAATTCACCCCTCCACTTT CASSPDRGQINSPLHF
TRBJ1-2 . 14 TRBV19 . TGTGCCAGTAGTATCGAAACAGGGAGCTATGGCTACACCTTC CASSIETGSYGYTF
TRBJ2-7 TRBD2 14 TRBV9 . TGTGCCAGCAGCGTGGAGCCTAGCGGGGGCGAGCAGTACTTC CASSVEPSGGEQYF
TRBJ1-1 . 15 TRBV5-1 . TGCGCCAGCAGCGGGTGGGGGACTGAGGACACTGAAGCTTTCTTT CASSGWGTEDTEAFF
TRBJ2-1 TRBD2 14 TRBV9 . TGTGCCAGCACCCCCCAAGGACTAGCCTATGAGCAGTTCTTC CASTPQGLAYEQFF
TRBJ1-1 TRBD1 13 TRBV30 few TGTGCCTGGAGCAGGGGGATGAACACTGAAGCTTTCTTT CAWSRGMNTEAFF
TRBJ2-7 . 15 TRBV7-3 . TGTGCCAGCAGCCAGTACGGGGGGCCAGCCTACGAGCAGTACTTC CASSQYGGPAYEQYF
TRBJ1-3 . 12 TRBV9 once TGTGCCAGCAGCTTTAATGGAAACACCATATATTTT CASSFNGNTIYF
TRBJ2-3 . 13 TRBV5-6 . TGTGCCAGCAGCTCACCTAGTGTAGATACGCAGTATTTT CASSSPSVDTQYF
TRBJ2-7 . 12 TRBV5-1 . TGCGCCAGCAGCTTGGGCGCTGGCGAGCAGTACTTC CASSLGAGEQYF
TRBJ2-6 TRBD2 21 TRBV10-2 . TGCGCCAGCAGTGAGATGTTCGGACTAGCGGGGGGACGTTCTGGGGCCAACGTCCTGACTTTC CASSEMFGLAGGRSGANVLTF
TRBJ2-7 TRBD2 15 TRBV9 . TGTGCCAGCAGCGTTTCCGGGACTAGCGCTAACGAGCAGTACTTC CASSVSGTSANEQYF
TRBJ1-1 . 17 TRBV6-1 few TGTGCCAGCAGTGAGGGCAGCCATTTTGATGTGAACACTGAAGCTTTCTTT CASSEGSHFDVNTEAFF
TRBJ1-3 . 17 TRBV7-9 . TGTTCCAGCAGCTCCGACAGCAACTCTTTCTCTGGAAACACCATATATTTT CSSSSDSNSFSGNTIYF